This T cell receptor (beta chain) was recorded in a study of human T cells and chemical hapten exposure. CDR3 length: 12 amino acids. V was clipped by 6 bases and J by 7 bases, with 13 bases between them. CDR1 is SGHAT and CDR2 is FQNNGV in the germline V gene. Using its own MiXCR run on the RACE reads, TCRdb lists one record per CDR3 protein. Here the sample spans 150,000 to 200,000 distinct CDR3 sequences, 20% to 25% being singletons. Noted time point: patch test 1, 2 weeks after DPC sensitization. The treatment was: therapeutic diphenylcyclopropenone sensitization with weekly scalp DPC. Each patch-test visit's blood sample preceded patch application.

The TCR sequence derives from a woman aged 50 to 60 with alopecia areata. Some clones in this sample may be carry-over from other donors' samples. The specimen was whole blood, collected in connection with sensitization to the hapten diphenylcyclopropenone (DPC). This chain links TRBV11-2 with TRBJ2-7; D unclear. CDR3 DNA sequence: TGTGCCAGCAGTCGACTCCCCAGGGAGCAGTACTTC. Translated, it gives CASSRLPREQYF.